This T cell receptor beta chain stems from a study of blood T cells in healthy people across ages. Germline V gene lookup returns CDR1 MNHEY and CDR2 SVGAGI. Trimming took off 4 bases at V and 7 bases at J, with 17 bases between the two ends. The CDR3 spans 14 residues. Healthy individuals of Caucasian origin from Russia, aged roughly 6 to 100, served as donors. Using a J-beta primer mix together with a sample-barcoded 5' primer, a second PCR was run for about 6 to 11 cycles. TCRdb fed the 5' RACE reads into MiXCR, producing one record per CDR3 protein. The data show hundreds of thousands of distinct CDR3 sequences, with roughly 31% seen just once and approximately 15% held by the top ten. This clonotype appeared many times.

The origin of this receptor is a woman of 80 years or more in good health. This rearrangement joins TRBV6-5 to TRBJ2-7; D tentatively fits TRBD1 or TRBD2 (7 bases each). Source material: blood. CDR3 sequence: CASSSSGTAGEQYF. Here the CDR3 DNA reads TGTGCCAGCAGTTCCTCCGGGACAGCGGGGGAGCAGTACTTC.